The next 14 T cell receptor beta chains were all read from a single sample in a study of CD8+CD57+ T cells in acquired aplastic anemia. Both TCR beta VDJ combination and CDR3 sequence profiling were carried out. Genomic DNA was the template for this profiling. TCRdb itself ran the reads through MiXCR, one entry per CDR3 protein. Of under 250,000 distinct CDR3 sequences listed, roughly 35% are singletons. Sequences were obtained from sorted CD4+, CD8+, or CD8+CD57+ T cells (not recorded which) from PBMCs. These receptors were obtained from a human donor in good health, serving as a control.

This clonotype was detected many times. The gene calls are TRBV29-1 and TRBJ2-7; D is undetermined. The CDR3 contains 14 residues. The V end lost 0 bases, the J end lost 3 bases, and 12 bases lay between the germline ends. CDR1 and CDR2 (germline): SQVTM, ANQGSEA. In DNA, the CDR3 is TGCAGCGTTGAAGATCACCGGGCCGGCTACGAGCAGTACTTC. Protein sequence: CSVEDHRAGYEQYF.

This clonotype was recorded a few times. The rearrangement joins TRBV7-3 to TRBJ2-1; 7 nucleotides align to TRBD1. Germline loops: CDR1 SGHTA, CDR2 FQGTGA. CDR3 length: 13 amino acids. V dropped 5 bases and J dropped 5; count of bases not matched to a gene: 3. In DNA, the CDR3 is TGTGCCAGCAGCCCGGGACAGAACAATGAGCAGTTCTTC. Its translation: CASSPGQNNEQFF.

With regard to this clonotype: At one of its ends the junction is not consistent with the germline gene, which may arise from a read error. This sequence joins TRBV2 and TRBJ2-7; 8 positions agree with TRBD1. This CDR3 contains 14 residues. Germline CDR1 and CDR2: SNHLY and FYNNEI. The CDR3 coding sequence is TGTGCTAGCAGAGATCCGGGACAGGACTACGAGCAGTACTTC. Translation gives CASRDPGQDYEQYF.

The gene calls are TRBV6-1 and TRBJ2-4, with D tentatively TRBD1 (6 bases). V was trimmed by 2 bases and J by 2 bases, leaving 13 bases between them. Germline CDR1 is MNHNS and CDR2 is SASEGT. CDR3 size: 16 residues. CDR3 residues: CASSEFLQGPKNIQYF. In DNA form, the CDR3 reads TGTGCCAGCAGTGAATTTTTACAGGGTCCCAAAAACATTCAGTACTTC.

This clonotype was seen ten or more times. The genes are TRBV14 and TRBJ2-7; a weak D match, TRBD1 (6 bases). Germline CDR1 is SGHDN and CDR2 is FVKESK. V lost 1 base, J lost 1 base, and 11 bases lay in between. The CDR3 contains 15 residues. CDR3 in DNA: TGTGCCAGCAGCCAAGGGACAGTAATATCCTACGAGCAGTACTTC. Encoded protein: CASSQGTVISYEQYF.

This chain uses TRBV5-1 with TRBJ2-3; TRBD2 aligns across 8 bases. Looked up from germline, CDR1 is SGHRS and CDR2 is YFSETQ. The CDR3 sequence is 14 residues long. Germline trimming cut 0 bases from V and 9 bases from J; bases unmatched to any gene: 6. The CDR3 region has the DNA TGCGCCAGCAGCTTGGATAGCGGGACTCTCACGCAGTATTTT. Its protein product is CASSLDSGTLTQYF. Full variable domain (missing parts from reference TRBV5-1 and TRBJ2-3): KAGVTQTPRYLIKTRGQQVTLSCSPISGHRSVSWYQQTPGQGLQFLFEYFSETQRNKGNFPGRFSGRQFSNSRSEMNVSTLELGDSALYLCASSLDSGTLTQYFGPGTRLTVL.

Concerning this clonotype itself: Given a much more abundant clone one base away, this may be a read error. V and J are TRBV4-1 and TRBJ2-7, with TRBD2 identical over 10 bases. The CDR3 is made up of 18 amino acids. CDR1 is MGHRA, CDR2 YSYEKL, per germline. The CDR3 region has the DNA TGCGCCAGCGGCCAAGATATGCCGTGGGCTAGCGGGAGCTACGAGCAGTACTTC. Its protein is CASGQDMPWASGSYEQYF.

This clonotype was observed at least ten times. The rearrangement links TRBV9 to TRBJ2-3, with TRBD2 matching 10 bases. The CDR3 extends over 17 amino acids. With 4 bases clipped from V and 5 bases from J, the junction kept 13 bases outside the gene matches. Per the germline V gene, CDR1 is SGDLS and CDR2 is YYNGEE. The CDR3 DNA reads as TGTGCCAGCAGCCCCCACGGGCTAGCGGGAGTTGTAGATACGCAGTATTTT. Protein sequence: CASSPHGLAGVVDTQYF.

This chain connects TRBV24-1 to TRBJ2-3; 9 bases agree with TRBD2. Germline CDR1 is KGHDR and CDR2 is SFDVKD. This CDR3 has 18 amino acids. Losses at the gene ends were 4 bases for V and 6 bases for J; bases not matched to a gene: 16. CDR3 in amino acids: CATSDPVTSGNKWDTQYF. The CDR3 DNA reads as TGTGCCACCAGTGACCCAGTGACTAGCGGTAACAAATGGGATACGCAGTATTTT.

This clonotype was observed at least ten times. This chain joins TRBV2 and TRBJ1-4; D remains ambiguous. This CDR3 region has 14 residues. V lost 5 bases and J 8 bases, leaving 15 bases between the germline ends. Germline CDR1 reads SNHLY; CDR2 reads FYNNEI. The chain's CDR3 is CASSQGRLGEKLFF. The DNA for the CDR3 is TGTGCCAGCAGTCAAGGACGGTTGGGCGAAAAACTGTTTTTT.

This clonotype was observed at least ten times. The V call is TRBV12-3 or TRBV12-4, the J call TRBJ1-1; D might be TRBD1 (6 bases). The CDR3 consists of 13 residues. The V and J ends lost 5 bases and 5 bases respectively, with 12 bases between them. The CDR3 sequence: CASSPQGRTEAFF. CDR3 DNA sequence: TGTGCCAGCAGTCCACAGGGTAGGACTGAAGCTTTCTTT.

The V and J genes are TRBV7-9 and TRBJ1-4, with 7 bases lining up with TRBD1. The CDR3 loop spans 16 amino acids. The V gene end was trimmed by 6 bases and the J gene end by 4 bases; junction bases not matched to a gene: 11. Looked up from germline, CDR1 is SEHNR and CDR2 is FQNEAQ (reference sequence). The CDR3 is CASRPTRQGLNEKLFF. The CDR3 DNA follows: TGTGCCAGCAGACCCACACGACAGGGACTTAATGAAAAACTGTTTTTT.

As DNA, the CDR3 is TGTGCCAGCAGCTTTGGGGGGGCCGGGGAGACCCAGTACTTC. Protein product: CASSFGGAGETQYF. V is TRBV7-2 and J is TRBJ2-5; weak D call: TRBD2 (7 bases). Trimming stripped 3 bases from V and 5 bases from J, with 13 bases between. Germline CDR1 SGHTA, CDR2 FQGNSA. This CDR3 comprises 14 residues.

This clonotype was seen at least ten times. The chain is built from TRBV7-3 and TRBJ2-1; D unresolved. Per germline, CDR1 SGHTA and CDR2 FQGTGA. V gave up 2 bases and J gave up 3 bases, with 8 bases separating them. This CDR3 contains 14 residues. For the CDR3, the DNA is TGTGCCAGCAGCTTAGGGCAGCTCTACAATGAGCAGTTCTTC. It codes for CASSLGQLYNEQFF.